A selection of T cell receptor beta chains follows, all from one sample in a study of blood T cells in healthy people across ages. TCRdb reprocessed the 5' RACE reads with MiXCR, giving one entry per CDR3 protein. The table includes around 800,000 distinct CDR3 sequences, around 45% detected once. The sequenced sample consisted of blood. These receptors were collected from a man older than 75 in good health. The CDR3 runs from the conserved cysteine through the conserved F or W. Fields, in order: D gene, clone size, J gene, V gene, CDR3 DNA, CDR3 protein. D genes are given only for firm matches. The size entry is marked missing in some rows and otherwise reads once, few, many or a size class.

. | . | TRBJ2-1 | TRBV6-2/TRBV6-3 | TGTGCCAGCAGTTACCTGCCTATAGTGAACAATGAGCAGTTCTTC | CASSYLPIVNNEQFF
. | . | TRBJ2-1 | TRBV27 | TGTGCCAGCAGTGTCCGACAAGCCAATGAGCAGTTCTTC | CASSVRQANEQFF
. | . | TRBJ2-7 | TRBV29-1 | TGCAGCGTTGAAGGGCTGCAGGGCAGCTCCTACAATGAGCAGTACTTC | CSVEGLQGSSYNEQYF
TRBD1 | . | TRBJ2-7 | TRBV28 | TGTGCCAGCCGAATGGACAGACAGGGCTACGAGCAGTACTTC | CASRMDRQGYEQYF
TRBD1 | . | TRBJ2-5 | TRBV12-3/TRBV12-4 | TGTGCCAGCAGTGCGACAGGGGCAAAAGAGACCCAGTACTTC | CASSATGAKETQYF
. | . | TRBJ2-3 | TRBV10-3 | TGTGCCATCAGTGTCGGTGGGGACCTCCGCACAGATACGCAGTATTTT | CAISVGGDLRTDTQYF
TRBD1 | once | TRBJ1-2 | TRBV4-3 | TGCGCCAGCAGCCAAGATCGCGTGGGTGCAGGGGGCTCTGGCTACACCTTC | CASSQDRVGAGGSGYTF
. | . | TRBJ2-5 | TRBV14 | TGTGCCAGCAGCCGTCTAGGGGAAGAGACCCAGTACTTC | CASSRLGEETQYF
. | few | TRBJ1-5 | TRBV7-6 | TGTGCCAGCAGCCTAGGGTCGCGCAATCAGCCCCAGCATTTT | CASSLGSRNQPQHF
TRBD2 | few | TRBJ2-7 | TRBV19 | TGTGCCAGTAGTATCGCTCTAGCGGGAGCCTACGAGCAGTACTTC | CASSIALAGAYEQYF
. | . | TRBJ1-5 | TRBV11-2 | TGTGCCAGCAGCTTAGATAATGGGCCCCAGCATTTT | CASSLDNGPQHF
TRBD2 | . | TRBJ2-1 | TRBV29-1 | TGCAGCGTTGAAGTCCCGGGACTAGGTAAATACAATGAGCAGTTCTTC | CSVEVPGLGKYNEQFF
. | once | TRBJ1-5 | TRBV7-6 | TGTGCCAGCAGCTTAGGTCAGGGAGGTGATACTCAGCCCCAGCATTTT | CASSLGQGGDTQPQHF
. | few | TRBJ2-3 | TRBV6-1 | TGTGCCAGCAGTGAGGGGGCTAGCACAGATACGCAGTATTTT | CASSEGASTDTQYF
. | . | TRBJ1-2 | TRBV24-1 | TGTGCCACCAGTGATAATTACTTATCGGGGGGAGGGACCTCCTACACCTTC | CATSDNYLSGGGTSYTF
. | . | TRBJ1-5 | TRBV20-1 | TGCAGTGCTAGGGGGGGGGAATATAGCAATCAGCCCCAGCATTTT | CSARGGEYSNQPQHF
TRBD2 | . | TRBJ2-5 | TRBV6-6 | TGTGCCAGCAGGGACGGGGGGGGAACACAAGAGACCCAGTACTTC | CASRDGGGTQETQYF
TRBD1 | few | TRBJ1-5 | TRBV15 | TGTGCCACCAGCACCGCCCAGACAGGGTCCAATCAGCCCCAGCATTTT | CATSTAQTGSNQPQHF
. | few | TRBJ1-6 | TRBV27 | TGTGCCAGCAGTCCCGGGCGGGGGCAGGGTTCACCCCTCCACTTT | CASSPGRGQGSPLHF
. | few | TRBJ2-7 | TRBV3-1 | TGTGCCAGCAGCCGCGGCTCGGGGAGCTCCTACGAGCAGTACTTC | CASSRGSGSSYEQYF
TRBD2 | few | TRBJ2-1 | TRBV3-1 | TGTGCCAGCAGCCAAGATACCCCGGGGGGGAGCGGGAGGAAACTTGAGCAGTTCTTC | CASSQDTPGGSGRKLEQFF
. | . | TRBJ2-5 | TRBV2 | TGTGCCAGCAGTGAAGCCCAGGGAGAGACCCAGTACTTC | CASSEAQGETQYF
TRBD2 | few | TRBJ2-7 | TRBV28 | TGTGCCAGCAGATATAGCGGGCCCACCTACGAGCAGTACTTC | CASRYSGPTYEQYF
. | few | TRBJ2-3 | TRBV29-1 | TGCAGCGTTGAAGATCGGTCTACGCAGTATTTT | CSVEDRSTQYF
TRBD1 | . | TRBJ1-5 | TRBV12-3/TRBV12-4 | TGTGCCAGCAGTCTAGGACAGGGGGCTTTGAGCAATCAGCCCCAGCATTTT | CASSLGQGALSNQPQHF
. | . | TRBJ2-7 | TRBV6-2/TRBV6-3 | TGTGCCAGCAGCCTCCCGGACAGTACCTACGAGCAGTACTTC | CASSLPDSTYEQYF
. | . | TRBJ2-7 | TRBV11-2 | TGTGCCAGCAGCTGGGAGAGATCCTACGAGCAGTACTTC | CASSWERSYEQYF
TRBD2 | . | TRBJ2-4 | TRBV12-3/TRBV12-4 | TGTGCCAGCAACCCGGGACTAGCGGGAGCGTGGGACAAAAACATTCAGTACTTC | CASNPGLAGAWDKNIQYF
. | few | TRBJ2-7 | TRBV10-3 | TGTGCCATCAGTGACCAGACGCCCTACGAGCAGTACTTC | CAISDQTPYEQYF
TRBD1 | many | TRBJ1-2 | TRBV12-3/TRBV12-4 | TGTGCCAGCAGCGGACAGGAAAACTATGGCTACACCTTC | CASSGQENYGYTF
TRBD1 | . | TRBJ2-3 | TRBV12-3/TRBV12-4 | TGTGCCAGCAGCCTCGGGACAGGGGAAGGTGATACACAGTATTTT | CASSLGTGEGDTQYF
. | . | TRBJ2-5 | TRBV12-3/TRBV12-4 | TGTGCCAGCAGTTTACCTGGCGGGGGCGTAGAGACCCAGTACTTC | CASSLPGGGVETQYF
. | few | TRBJ2-7 | TRBV7-2 | TGTGCCAGCAGCGAGGGGGGCCCGCGTGTTTACGAGCAGTACTTC | CASSEGGPRVYEQYF
TRBD2 | . | TRBJ2-3 | TRBV9 | TGTGCCAGCAGCCTCCTCGGGACTAGCGGTTCAAGCACAGATACGCAGTATTTT | CASSLLGTSGSSTDTQYF
. | . | TRBJ2-2 | TRBV12-3/TRBV12-4 | TGTGCCAGCAGCTTATGGGGCCCCCGGAACACCGGGGAGCTGTTTTTT | CASSLWGPRNTGELFF
. | many | TRBJ2-2 | TRBV12-3/TRBV12-4 | TGTGCCAGCAGTTTGTGGGTTCCCAGGGCCGGGGAGCTGTTTTTT | CASSLWVPRAGELFF
TRBD1 | . | TRBJ1-5 | TRBV27 | TGTGCCAGCAGTCCCGCGGACAGGGGGCACGGTCAGCCCCAGCATTTT | CASSPADRGHGQPQHF
TRBD2 | few | TRBJ2-3 | TRBV20-1 | TGCAGTGCTAGAGGGGGTTTGGATAGCGGGAGTGGAGATACGCAGTATTTT | CSARGGLDSGSGDTQYF
. | . | TRBJ2-1 | TRBV15 | TGTGCCACCAGCAGAGTAGATAGCGACTACAATGAGCAGTTCTTC | CATSRVDSDYNEQFF
. | . | TRBJ2-4 | TRBV14 | TGTGCCAGCAGCCAAGGCGTTGTCAGGTGGAACAAAAACATTCAGTACTTC | CASSQGVVRWNKNIQYF
TRBD2 | few | TRBJ2-7 | TRBV18 | TGTGCCAGCTCACCCTCGGGAGGTCTCTACGAGCAGTACTTC | CASSPSGGLYEQYF
. | . | TRBJ2-7 | TRBV5-1 | TGCGCCAGCAGCTTGGCCGTAGGGGCTGCCTACGAGCAGTACTTC | CASSLAVGAAYEQYF
. | . | TRBJ2-2 | TRBV12-3/TRBV12-4 | TGTGCCAGCAGACTACAGGGTACCGGGGAGCTGTTTTTT | CASRLQGTGELFF
. | few | TRBJ1-4 | TRBV29-1 | TGCAGCGGCGCGACGGGGGGTAACGAAAAACTGTTTTTT | CSGATGGNEKLFF
TRBD2 | few | TRBJ2-5 | TRBV7-2 | TGTGCCAGCAGCCGGACTAGCGGGAATCGAGAGACCCAGTACTTC | CASSRTSGNRETQYF
. | few | TRBJ2-7 | TRBV20-1 | TGCAGTGGCGGGATTTACGAGCAGTACTTC | CSGGIYEQYF
TRBD1 | few | TRBJ1-2 | TRBV25-1 | TGTGCCAGCAGTGACCGGGACAGTTCGGGCTACACCTTC | CASSDRDSSGYTF
TRBD1 | . | TRBJ2-1 | TRBV5-1 | TGCGCCAGCAGTTTGCCTCGGACAGGGTTGACCGATGAGCAGTTCTTC | CASSLPRTGLTDEQFF